This T cell receptor beta chain was profiled in a study of CD8 T cells in ankylosing spondylitis (dated by TCRdb to 2016 to 2017). In terms of the full investigation: T cell receptor beta repertoires were profiled in healthy donors and ankylosing spondylitis patients so that disease-linked TCR variants could be found. The full study cohort comprised approximately 23 ankylosing spondylitis patients and 85 to 120 healthy donors. Peripheral blood was sampled, and synovial fluid was additionally collected from ankylosing spondylitis patients.

The CDR3 holds 15 amino acids from the cysteine to the phenylalanine. CDR3 DNA only is kept here, 45 bases in frame from base 1. CDR1 and CDR2 are drawn from the germline V gene (reference sequence): SEHNR, FQNEAQ. V is clipped by 3 bases and J by 7 bases, and the sequence between their germline boundaries is 15 bases long. A word on this clonotype: Its antigen is still unknown. Nothing much larger sits one base from this clone, and base qualities are not available.

General conclusions and limits of the study: Some motif variants had previously been reported in the synovial fluid and blood of reactive arthritis patients, which suggests shared mechanisms of disease initiation. Significant enrichment of the disease-linked clones was reported in matched synovial fluid samples from ankylosing spondylitis patients. In peripheral blood, the disease-linked clones were found at relatively low frequencies and had a CD8+ phenotype. Blood from ankylosing spondylitis patients appeared to be characterized by a TCR beta motif composed of several highly homologous amino acid variants.

The sequencing machine was an Illumina HiSeq 2500. Quantitative 5'-RACE with molecular barcodes was the method used to prepare the TCR beta libraries. The original methods were these. To identify disease-linked TCR variants, a new computational method was used, one built on a probabilistic model of VDJ rearrangement. TCRdb took the public reads, trimmed them with fastp at Q25, ran MiXCR for clone calling and kept in-frame beta chains. Rows are combined by CDR3 protein, so each entry shows the most common genes and DNA. The V and J calls, along with clone size, are taken from TCRdb and not from the paper's own processing. The sample records about 150,000 distinct CDR3 sequences, approximately 44% of which are singletons. The top ten constitute about 16% of the sample. Synovial fluid samples were paired with blood samples taken from the same ankylosing spondylitis patients.

Sequencing was carried out using synovial fluid, either unsorted or a sorted T cell fraction (not recorded which). The sequence came from a male donor with ankylosing spondylitis. The chain links TRBV7-9 with TRBJ1-4, with the identity of the D gene unclear. The CDR3: CASSFSDNRVEKLFF. The DNA sequence is given as TGTGCCAGCAGCTTTTCGGATAATCGGGTTGAAAAACTGTTTTTT. Full variable domain (CDR3 extended with the reference TRBV7-9 and TRBJ1-4 proteins): DTGVSQNPRHKITKRGQNVTFRCDPISEHNRLYWYRQTLGQGPEFLTYFQNEAQLEKSRLLSDRFSAERPKGSFSTLEIQRTEQGDSAMYLCASSFSDNRVEKLFFGSGTQLSVL.